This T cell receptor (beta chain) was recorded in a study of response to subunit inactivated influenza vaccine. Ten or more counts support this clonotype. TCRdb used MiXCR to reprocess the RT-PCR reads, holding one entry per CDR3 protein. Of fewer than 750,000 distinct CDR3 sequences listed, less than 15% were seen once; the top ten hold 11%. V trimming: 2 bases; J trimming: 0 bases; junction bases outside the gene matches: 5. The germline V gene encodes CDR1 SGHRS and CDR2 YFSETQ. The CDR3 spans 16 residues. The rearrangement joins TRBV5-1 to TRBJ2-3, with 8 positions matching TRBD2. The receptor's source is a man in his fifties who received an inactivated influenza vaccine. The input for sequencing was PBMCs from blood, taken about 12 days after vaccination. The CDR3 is CASSFAGRASTDTQYF. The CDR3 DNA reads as TGCGCCAGCAGCTTTGCCGGGAGGGCGAGCACAGATACGCAGTATTTT.